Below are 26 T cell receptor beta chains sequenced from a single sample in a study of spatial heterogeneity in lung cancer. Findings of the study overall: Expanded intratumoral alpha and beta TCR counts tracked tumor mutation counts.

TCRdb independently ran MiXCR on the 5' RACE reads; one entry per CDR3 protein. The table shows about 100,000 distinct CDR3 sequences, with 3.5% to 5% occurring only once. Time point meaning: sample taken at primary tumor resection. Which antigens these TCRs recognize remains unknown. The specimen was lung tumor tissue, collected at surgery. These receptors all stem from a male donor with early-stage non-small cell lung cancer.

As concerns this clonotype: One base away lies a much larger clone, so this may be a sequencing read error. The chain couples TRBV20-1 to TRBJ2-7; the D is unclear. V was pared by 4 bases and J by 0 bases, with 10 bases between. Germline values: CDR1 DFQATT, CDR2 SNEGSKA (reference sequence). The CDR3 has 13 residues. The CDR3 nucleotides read TGCAGTGCTACGAACTCCTACTCCTACGAGCAGTACTTC. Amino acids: CSATNSYSYEQYF.

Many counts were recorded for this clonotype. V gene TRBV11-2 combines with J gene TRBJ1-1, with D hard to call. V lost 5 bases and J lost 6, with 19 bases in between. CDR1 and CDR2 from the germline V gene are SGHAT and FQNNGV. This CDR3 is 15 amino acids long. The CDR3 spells CASSTVKGKVSEAFF. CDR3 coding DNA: TGTGCCAGCAGCACCGTTAAAGGGAAGGTCTCTGAAGCTTTCTTT.

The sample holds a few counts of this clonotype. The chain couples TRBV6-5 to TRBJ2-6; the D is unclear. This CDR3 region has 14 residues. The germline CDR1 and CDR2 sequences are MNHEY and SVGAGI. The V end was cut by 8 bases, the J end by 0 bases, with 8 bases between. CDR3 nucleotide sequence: TGTGCCAGCTGCTTGAACTCTGGGGCCAACGTCCTGACTTTC. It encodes CASCLNSGANVLTF.

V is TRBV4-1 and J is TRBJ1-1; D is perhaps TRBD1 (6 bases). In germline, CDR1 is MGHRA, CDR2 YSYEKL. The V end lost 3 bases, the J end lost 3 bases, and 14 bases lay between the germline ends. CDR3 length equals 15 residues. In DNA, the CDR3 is TGCGCCAGCAGCCAGAAGGGGGGCCGTGACACTGAAGCTTTCTTT. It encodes CASSQKGGRDTEAFF.

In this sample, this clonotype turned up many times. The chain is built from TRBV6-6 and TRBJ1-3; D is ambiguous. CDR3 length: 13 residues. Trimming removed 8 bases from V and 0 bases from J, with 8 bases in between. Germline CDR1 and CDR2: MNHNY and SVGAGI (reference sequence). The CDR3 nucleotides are TGTGCCAGCTCGATAGACTCTGGAAACACCATATATTTT. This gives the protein CASSIDSGNTIYF.

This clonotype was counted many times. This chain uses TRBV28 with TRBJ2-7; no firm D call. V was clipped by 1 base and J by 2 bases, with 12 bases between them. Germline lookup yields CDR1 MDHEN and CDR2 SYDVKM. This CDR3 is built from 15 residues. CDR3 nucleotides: TGTGCCAGCAGTTTATCCTCGACGGGTACCTACGAGCAGTACTTC. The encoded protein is CASSLSSTGTYEQYF.

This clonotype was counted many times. CDR3 DNA sequence: TGCGCCAGCAGCCTGGGACAGGGTGAAGCTTTCTTT. Translated: CASSLGQGEAFF. V is TRBV5-1 and J is TRBJ1-1, with TRBD1 identical over 9 bases. Germline V CDR1 and CDR2: SGHRS, YFSETQ. The CDR3 covers 12 residues. Trimming cost V 4 bases and J 7 bases; bases outside gene matches: 2.

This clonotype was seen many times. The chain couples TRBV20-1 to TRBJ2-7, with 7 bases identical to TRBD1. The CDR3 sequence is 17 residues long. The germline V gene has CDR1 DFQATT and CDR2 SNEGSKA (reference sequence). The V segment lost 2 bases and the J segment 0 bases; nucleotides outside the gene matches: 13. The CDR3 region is CSARIRRYRDSSYEQYF. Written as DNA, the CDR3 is TGCAGTGCTAGAATTAGGCGCTACAGGGACAGCTCCTACGAGCAGTACTTC.

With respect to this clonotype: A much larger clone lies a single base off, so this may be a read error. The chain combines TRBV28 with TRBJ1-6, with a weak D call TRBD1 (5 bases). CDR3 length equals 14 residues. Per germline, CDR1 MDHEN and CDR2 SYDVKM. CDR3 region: CVSKVQGRNSPLHF. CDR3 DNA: TGTGTCAGCAAAGTCCAGGGTAGGAATTCACCCCTCCACTTT.

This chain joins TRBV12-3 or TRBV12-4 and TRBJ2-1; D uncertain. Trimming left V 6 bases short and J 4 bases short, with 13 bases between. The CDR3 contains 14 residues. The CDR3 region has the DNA TGTGCCAGCAGAGACCTAGGACGGTACAATGAGCAGTTCTTC. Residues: CASRDLGRYNEQFF.

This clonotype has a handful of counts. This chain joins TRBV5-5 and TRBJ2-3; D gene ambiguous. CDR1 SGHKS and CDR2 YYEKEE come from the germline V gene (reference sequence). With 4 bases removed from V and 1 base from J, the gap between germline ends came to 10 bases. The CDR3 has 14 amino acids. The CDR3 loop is CASSGGPRTDTQYF. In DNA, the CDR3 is TGTGCCAGCAGCGGTGGACCGCGCACAGATACGCAGTATTTT.

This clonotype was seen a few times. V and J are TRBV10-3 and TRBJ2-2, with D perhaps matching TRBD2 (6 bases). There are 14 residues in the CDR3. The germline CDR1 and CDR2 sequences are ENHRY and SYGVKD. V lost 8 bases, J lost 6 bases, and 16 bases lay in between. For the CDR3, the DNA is TGTGCCATCGCTGGATTGGGGGACTCCGGGGAGCTGTTTTTT. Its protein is CAIAGLGDSGELFF.

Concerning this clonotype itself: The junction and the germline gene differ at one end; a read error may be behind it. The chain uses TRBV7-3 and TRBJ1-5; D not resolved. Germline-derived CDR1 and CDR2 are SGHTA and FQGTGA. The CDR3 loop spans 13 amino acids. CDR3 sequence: CASSVTLNQPQHF. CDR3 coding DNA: TGTGCCAGCAGCGTAACCTTAAATCAGCCCCAGCATTTT.

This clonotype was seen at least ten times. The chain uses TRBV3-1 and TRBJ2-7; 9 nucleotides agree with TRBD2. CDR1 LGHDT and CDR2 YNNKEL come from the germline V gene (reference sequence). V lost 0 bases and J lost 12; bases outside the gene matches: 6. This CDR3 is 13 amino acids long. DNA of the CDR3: TGTGCCAGCAGCCAAGATGAAGCGGGAGGAAGGTACTTC. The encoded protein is CASSQDEAGGRYF.

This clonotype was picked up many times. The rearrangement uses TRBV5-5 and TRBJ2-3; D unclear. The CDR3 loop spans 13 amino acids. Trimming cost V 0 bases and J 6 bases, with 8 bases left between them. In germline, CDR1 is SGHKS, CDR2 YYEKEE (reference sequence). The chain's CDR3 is CASSLDFADTQYF. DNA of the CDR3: TGTGCCAGCAGCTTGGATTTTGCGGATACGCAGTATTTT.

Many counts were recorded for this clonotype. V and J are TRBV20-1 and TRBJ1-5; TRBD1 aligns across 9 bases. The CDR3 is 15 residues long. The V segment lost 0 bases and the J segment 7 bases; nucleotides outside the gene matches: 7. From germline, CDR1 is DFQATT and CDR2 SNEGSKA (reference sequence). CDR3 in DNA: TGCAGTGCTAGAGATTGGGGACAGGGTGGACAGCCCCAGCATTTT. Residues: CSARDWGQGGQPQHF.

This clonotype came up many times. Written as DNA, the CDR3 is TGTGCCAGCAGTCCCAGGGACCTCCGGAAATACTATGGCTACACCTTC. It encodes CASSPRDLRKYYGYTF. The chain employs TRBV28 and TRBJ1-2; TRBD1 is a possible D gene (5 bases). Germline loops: CDR1 MDHEN, CDR2 SYDVKM. V dropped 5 bases and J dropped 3 bases, with 19 bases sitting between them. The CDR3 sequence is 16 residues long.

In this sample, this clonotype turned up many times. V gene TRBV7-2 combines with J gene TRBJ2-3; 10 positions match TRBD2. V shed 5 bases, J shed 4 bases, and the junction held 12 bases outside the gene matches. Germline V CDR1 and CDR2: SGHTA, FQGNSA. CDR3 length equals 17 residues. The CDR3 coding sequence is TGTGCCAGCAGCCATGGGGCTAGCGGGAGTGTGGCAGATACGCAGTATTTT. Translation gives CASSHGASGSVADTQYF.

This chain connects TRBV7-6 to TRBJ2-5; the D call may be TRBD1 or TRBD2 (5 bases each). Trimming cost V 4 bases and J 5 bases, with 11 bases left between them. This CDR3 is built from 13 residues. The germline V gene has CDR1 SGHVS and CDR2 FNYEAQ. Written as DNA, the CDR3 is TGTGCCAGCAGCTCGTACCGGGGCGAGACCCAGTACTTC. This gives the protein CASSSYRGETQYF.

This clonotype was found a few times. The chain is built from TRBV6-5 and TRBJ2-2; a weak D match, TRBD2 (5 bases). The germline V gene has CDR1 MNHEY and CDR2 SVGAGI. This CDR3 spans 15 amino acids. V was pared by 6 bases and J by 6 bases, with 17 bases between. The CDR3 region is CASSLDWERSGELFF. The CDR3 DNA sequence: TGTGCCAGCAGCCTCGATTGGGAGAGGTCCGGGGAGCTGTTTTTT.

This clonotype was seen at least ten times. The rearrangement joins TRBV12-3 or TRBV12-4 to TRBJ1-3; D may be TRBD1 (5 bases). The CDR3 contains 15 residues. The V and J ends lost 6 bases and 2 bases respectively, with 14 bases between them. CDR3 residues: CASSPATDPGNTIYF. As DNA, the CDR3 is TGTGCCAGCAGCCCGGCGACAGATCCTGGAAACACCATATATTTT.

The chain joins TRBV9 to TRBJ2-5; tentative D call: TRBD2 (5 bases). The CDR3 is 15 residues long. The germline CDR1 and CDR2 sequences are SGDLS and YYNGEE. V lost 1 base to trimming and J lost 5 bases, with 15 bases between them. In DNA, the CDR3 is TGTGCCAGCAGCGTACTTTCAGGAGGTGGCGAGACCCAGTACTTC. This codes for CASSVLSGGGETQYF.

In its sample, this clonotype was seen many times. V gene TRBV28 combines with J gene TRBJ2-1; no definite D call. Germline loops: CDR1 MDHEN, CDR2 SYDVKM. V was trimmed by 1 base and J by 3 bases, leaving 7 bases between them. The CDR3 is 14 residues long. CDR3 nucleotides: TGTGCCAGCAGTTTATCGAGCCTCTACAATGAGCAGTTCTTC. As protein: CASSLSSLYNEQFF.

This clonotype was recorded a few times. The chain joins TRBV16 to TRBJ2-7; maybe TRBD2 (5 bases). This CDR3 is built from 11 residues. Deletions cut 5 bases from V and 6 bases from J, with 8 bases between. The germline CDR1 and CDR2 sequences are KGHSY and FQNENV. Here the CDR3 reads CASSSGSEQYF. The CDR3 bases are TGTGCCAGCAGCTCGGGGTCCGAGCAGTACTTC.

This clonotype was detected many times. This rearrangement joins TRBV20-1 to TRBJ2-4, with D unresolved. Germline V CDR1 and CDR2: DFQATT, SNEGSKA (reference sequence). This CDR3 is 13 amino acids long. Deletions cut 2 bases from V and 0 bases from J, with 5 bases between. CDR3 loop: CSARTIAKNIQYF. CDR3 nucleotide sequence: TGCAGTGCTAGAACAATAGCCAAAAACATTCAGTACTTC.

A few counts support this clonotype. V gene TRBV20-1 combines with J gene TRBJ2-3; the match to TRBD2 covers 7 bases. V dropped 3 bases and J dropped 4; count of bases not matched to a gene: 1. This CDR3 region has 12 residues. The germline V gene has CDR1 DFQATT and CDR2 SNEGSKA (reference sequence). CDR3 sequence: CSASGRPDTQYF. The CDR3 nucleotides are TGCAGTGCTAGCGGGAGGCCAGATACGCAGTATTTT.